The 19 T cell receptor beta chains presented below share a single source sample, sequenced in a study of shared clonotypes between healthy human individuals. The protocol was immunoSEQ multiplex PCR, while the TCRdb copy is restricted to in-frame clones and leaves out a portion. This sample carries around 2.1 million clones, around 95% of them seen once, and the ten largest clones take roughly 0.13%. Sequencing was done on a sample of naive CD4+ T cells sorted from blood. The subset denotes: CD45RA+ positively selected. These receptors all stem from a young man in good health.

The chain joins TRBV27 to TRBJ2-3; no clear D gene. The CDR3 contains 15 residues. Germline assignment: CDR1 MNHEY and CDR2 SMNVEV (reference sequence). Trimming removed 5 bases at V and 2 bases at J, with 14 bases between. The CDR3 bases are TGTGCCAGCAGTACCCAAGGGTTTTACACAGATACGCAGTATTTT. Protein product: CASSTQGFYTDTQYF.

Worth noting for this clone: This sample also contains other DNA sequences that code for the same CDR3. The V call is TRBV10-3, the J call TRBJ1-6, with TRBD1 matching over 10 bases. The CDR3 contains 14 residues. Trimming cost V 4 bases and J 8 bases; bases outside gene matches: 2. The V gene's germline CDR1 is ENHRY and CDR2 SYGVKD. CDR3 protein: CAISVGQGDSPLHF. The CDR3 DNA sequence: TGTGCCATCAGTGTTGGACAGGGGGATTCACCCCTCCACTTT.

The gene calls are TRBV5-1 and TRBJ2-2, with D uncertain. This CDR3 has 13 amino acids. Germline lookup yields CDR1 SGHRS and CDR2 YFSETQ. V lost 3 bases and J 4 bases, leaving 7 bases between the germline ends. The CDR3 DNA follows: TGCGCCAGCAGCTGGGTGTCCACCGGGGAGCTGTTTTTT. Translation gives CASSWVSTGELFF.

This chain connects TRBV30 to TRBJ1-5; D gene ambiguous. The germline V gene encodes CDR1 GTSNPN and CDR2 SVGIG (reference sequence). The CDR3 spans 14 residues. V was cut by 1 base and J by 6 bases, with 13 bases left in between. CDR3 DNA sequence: TGTGCCTGGAGTGAGGCAATTTCAAGTCAGCCCCAGCATTTT. This encodes CAWSEAISSQPQHF.

This chain uses TRBV5-6 with TRBJ2-3, with TRBD1 as a possible D gene (6 bases). The CDR3 runs to 17 residues. Germline values: CDR1 SGHDT, CDR2 YYEEEE. Trimming took 2 bases from V and 2 from J, leaving 18 bases between them. The CDR3 nucleotides read TGTGCCAGCAGCTTTAAAGGACAGAGCCGAGCCACAGATACGCAGTATTTT. Translated, it gives CASSFKGQSRATDTQYF.

The V and J genes are TRBV19 and TRBJ1-5; 8 nucleotides align to TRBD1. The CDR3 has 15 residues. The germline gives CDR1 LNHDA, CDR2 SQIVND (reference sequence). Unmatched junction bases numbered 4, after V lost 6 bases and J lost 0 bases. Here the CDR3 DNA reads TGTGCCAGTAGCCTGACAGGGGATAGCAATCAGCCCCAGCATTTT. Its protein product is CASSLTGDSNQPQHF.

J is TRBJ2-1 and V is TRBV9, with D perhaps matching TRBD1 (5 bases). The germline gives CDR1 SGDLS, CDR2 YYNGEE. CDR3 length: 17 amino acids. Trimming took off 0 bases at V and 7 bases at J, with 20 bases between the two ends. Here the CDR3 reads CASSVGTIGASRNEQFF. In nucleotides, the CDR3 is TGTGCCAGCAGCGTAGGAACTATAGGGGCTTCTAGGAATGAGCAGTTCTTC.

The chain recombines TRBV7-9 with TRBJ1-4, with 7 bases identical to TRBD1. Looked up from germline, CDR1 is SEHNR and CDR2 is FQNEAQ (reference sequence). V was pared by 4 bases and J by 0 bases, with 5 bases of the junction left unmatched. The CDR3 runs 16 residues. CDR3 protein: CASSSGTAATNEKLFF. DNA of the CDR3: TGTGCCAGCAGCTCGGGGACAGCTGCAACTAATGAAAAACTGTTTTTT. The full variable domain, with the rest looked up from reference TRBV7-9 and TRBJ1-4, is DTGVSQNPRHKITKRGQNVTFRCDPISEHNRLYWYRQTLGQGPEFLTYFQNEAQLEKSRLLSDRFSAERPKGSFSTLEIQRTEQGDSAMYLCASSSGTAATNEKLFFGSGTQLSVL.

This sequence joins TRBV7-2 and TRBJ1-6; possible D gene TRBD1, 5 bases. This CDR3 comprises 16 residues. Germline loops: CDR1 SGHTA, CDR2 FQGNSA. The V and J ends lost 5 bases and 5 bases respectively, with 16 bases between them. Here the CDR3 reads CASSPPRGRDNSPLHF. The CDR3, as DNA: TGTGCCAGCAGCCCCCCAAGGGGTCGGGATAATTCACCCCTCCACTTT.

The chain joins TRBV19 to TRBJ1-5; 7 nucleotides align to TRBD1. The trim removed 1 base at V and 0 bases at J, leaving 9 bases unmatched. The germline V gene has CDR1 LNHDA and CDR2 SQIVND (reference sequence). The CDR3 loop spans 18 amino acids. CDR3 amino acids: CASSIVRGQAFSNQPQHF. The CDR3 bases are TGTGCCAGTAGTATAGTGAGGGGGCAGGCCTTTAGCAATCAGCCCCAGCATTTT.

This chain links TRBV28 with TRBJ2-4, with D perhaps TRBD1 or TRBD2 (5 bases each). This CDR3 spans 15 amino acids. Trimming pared 5 bases from V and 2 bases from J, leaving 13 bases between. Germline values: CDR1 MDHEN, CDR2 SYDVKM. CDR3 nucleotides: TGTGCCAGCAGTCCCAATGAGGGGACCAAAAACATTCAGTACTTC. Protein: CASSPNEGTKNIQYF.

This chain links TRBV18 with TRBJ1-1; possible D gene TRBD1, 6 bases. The CDR3 totals 12 residues. The V and J ends lost 4 bases and 10 bases respectively, with 13 bases between them. CDR1 KGHSH and CDR2 LQKENI come from the germline V gene. The chain's CDR3 is CASSQADSGAFF. The CDR3 DNA follows: TGTGCCAGCTCACAGGCGGACAGTGGAGCTTTCTTT.

This clone occurred once. The V and J genes are TRBV7-8 and TRBJ1-5; 8 bases agree with TRBD1. CDR1 and CDR2 from the germline V gene are SGHVS and FQNEAQ. V dropped 3 bases and J dropped 6; count of bases not matched to a gene: 7. The CDR3 has 15 residues. CDR3 protein: CASSFGTGLSQPQHF. The DNA for the CDR3 is TGTGCCAGCAGCTTTGGGACAGGTTTGAGTCAGCCCCAGCATTTT.

A word on this clone: Additional DNA sequences in this sample encode the identical CDR3. The chain combines TRBV5-4 with TRBJ1-3; D uncertain. The V end was cut by 3 bases, the J end by 4 bases, with 5 bases between. Looked up from germline, CDR1 is SGHNT and CDR2 is YYREEE (reference sequence). This CDR3 comprises 12 residues. The DNA of the CDR3 is TGTGCCAGCAGCTCCCCAGGAAACACCATATATTTT. Protein sequence: CASSSPGNTIYF.

The chain couples TRBV5-1 to TRBJ1-1, with a weak D call TRBD1 (5 bases). The CDR3 is made up of 15 amino acids. The germline CDR1 and CDR2 sequences are SGHRS and YFSETQ. The germline V and J ends were trimmed by 6 bases and 1 base, with 16 bases remaining between them. This CDR3 is CASTVPGTTNTEAFF. The DNA for the CDR3 is TGCGCCAGCACCGTTCCCGGGACGACGAACACTGAAGCTTTCTTT.

V is TRBV5-4 and J is TRBJ2-3, with D perhaps given as TRBD1 or TRBD2 (5 bases each). V gave up 1 base and J gave up 2 bases, with 11 bases separating them. There are 15 residues in the CDR3. Germline V gene lookup returns CDR1 SGHNT and CDR2 YYREEE (reference sequence). Written as DNA, the CDR3 is TGTGCCAGCAGCTTGAATCCCGGGACCACAGATACGCAGTATTTT. It specifies CASSLNPGTTDTQYF.

In the case of this clone: In the same sample, other DNA sequences code for this CDR3. V gene TRBV5-1 combines with J gene TRBJ2-5; D is uncertain. CDR1 and CDR2 from the germline V gene are SGHRS and YFSETQ. The V end was cut by 3 bases, the J end by 5 bases, with 8 bases between. The CDR3 length is 12 residues. CDR3: CASSSLRETQYF. The CDR3 region has the DNA TGCGCCAGCAGCTCCCTACGGGAGACCCAGTACTTC.

This chain uses TRBV30 with TRBJ2-7; D might be TRBD1 (6 bases). The CDR3 runs 14 residues. Germline values: CDR1 GTSNPN, CDR2 SVGIG (reference sequence). V dropped 0 bases and J dropped 7 bases, with 16 bases sitting between them. Written as DNA, the CDR3 is TGTGCCTGGAGTGTGCGGACAGACCTTAGAGAGCAGTACTTC. It translates to CAWSVRTDLREQYF.

The rearrangement joins TRBV2 to TRBJ1-4; the match to TRBD1 covers 8 bases. After removal of 8 bases from V and 6 bases from J, the junction contained 5 bases not matched to a gene. The germline V gene has CDR1 SNHLY and CDR2 FYNNEI. The CDR3 consists of 13 residues. This CDR3 reads CASQQGGDEKLFF. The DNA for the CDR3 is TGTGCCAGCCAACAGGGGGGGGATGAAAAACTGTTTTTT.